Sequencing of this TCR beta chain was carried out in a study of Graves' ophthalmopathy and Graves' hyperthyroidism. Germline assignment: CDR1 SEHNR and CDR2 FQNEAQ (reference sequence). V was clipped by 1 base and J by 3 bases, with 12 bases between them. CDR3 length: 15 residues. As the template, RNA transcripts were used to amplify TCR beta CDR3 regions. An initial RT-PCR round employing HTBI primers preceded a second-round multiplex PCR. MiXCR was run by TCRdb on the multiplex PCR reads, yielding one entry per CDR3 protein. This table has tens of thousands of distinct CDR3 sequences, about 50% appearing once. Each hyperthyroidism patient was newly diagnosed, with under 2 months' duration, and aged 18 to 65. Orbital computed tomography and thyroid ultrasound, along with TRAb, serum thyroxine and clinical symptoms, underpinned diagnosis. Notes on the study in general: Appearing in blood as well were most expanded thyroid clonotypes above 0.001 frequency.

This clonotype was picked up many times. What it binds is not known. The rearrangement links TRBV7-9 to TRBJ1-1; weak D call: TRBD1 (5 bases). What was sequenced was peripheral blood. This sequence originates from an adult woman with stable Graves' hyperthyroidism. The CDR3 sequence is CASSLGAGLDTEAFF. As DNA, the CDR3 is TGTGCCAGCAGCTTAGGGGCAGGGTTGGACACTGAAGCTTTCTTT. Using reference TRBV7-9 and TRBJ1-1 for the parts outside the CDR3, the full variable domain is DTGVSQNPRHKITKRGQNVTFRCDPISEHNRLYWYRQTLGQGPEFLTYFQNEAQLEKSRLLSDRFSAERPKGSFSTLEIQRTEQGDSAMYLCASSLGAGLDTEAFFGQGTRLTVV.